The source of this T cell receptor beta chain is a study of T-cell reconstitution after alpha-beta-depleted transplantation in children. Overall study findings and caveats: After one year, T-cell counts and TCRbeta diversity mostly came from new T cells. Some patients owed their high day-60 TCRbeta diversity to surviving recipient T cells and thymic progenitors.

Unique molecular identifiers tagged the TCRbeta library. TCRdb fed the PCR reads into MiXCR, producing one record per CDR3 protein. The top ten clones hold 13% to 15% of a sample with 550,000 to 600,000 distinct CDR3 sequences, under 30% of them seen once. The CDR3 contains 14 residues. V was trimmed by 6 bases and J by 6 bases, leaving 16 bases between them. Germline loops: CDR1 MNHEY, CDR2 SVGAGI. This clonotype was counted many times. No antigen is known for it. This rearrangement joins TRBV6-5 to TRBJ2-3; D is ambiguous. Sample: PBMCs, mostly from graft donor cells, taken 360 days after TCRalphabeta/CD19-depleted stem cell transplant. This sequence originates from a boy in the first two years of life who had a stem cell transplant for acute myeloid leukemia, so the T cells may come from the graft donor. As DNA, the CDR3 is TGTGCCAGCAGCACGGGCTGGGCTGTTGATACGCAGTATTTT. Translated, it gives CASSTGWAVDTQYF.